Detailed here is one T cell receptor (beta chain). Adults between about 18 and 89 years of age took part from more than 20 US areas. This sample was taken from a study of blood T cell repertoires in COVID-19. Study-level background: Both acute and convalescent COVID-19 samples were obtained from the United States, Italy and Spain.

Profiled with immunoSEQ multiplex PCR; TCRdb holds only in-frame clones, not every one. The sample holds 350,000 to 500,000 clones; roughly 90% are singletons and the top ten take less than 1.5%. CDR3 length equals 15 residues. Germline lookup yields CDR1 LGHDT and CDR2 YNNKEL (reference sequence). The V and J ends lost 0 bases and 6 bases respectively, with 12 bases between them. The clonotype was recovered from a woman aged 18-29 years who had been exposed to COVID-19. The specimen sequenced was PBMCs or T cells enriched from blood (not recorded which). This chain links TRBV3-1 (or the pseudogene TRBV3-2) with TRBJ2-1; weak D call: TRBD2 (7 bases). The CDR3 region is CASSQDPGEGNEQFF. The CDR3 nucleotides are TGTGCCAGCAGCCAAGATCCAGGGGAGGGCAATGAGCAGTTCTTC.